These 32 T cell receptor beta chains share one sample of origin, sequenced in a study of T-cell memory formation after mild COVID-19. TCRdb processed the 5' RACE reads anew with MiXCR; each CDR3 protein has one entry. The sample yields 100,000 or so distinct CDR3 sequences, 11% seen once. What was sequenced was PBMCs or a T cell subset sorted from them (not recorded which). All receptors derive from a man in his late teens or twenties who had mild COVID-19 (a few samples of this study predate the infection). Cell type and time point are not known.

This clonotype has more than one count but fewer than ten. The chain combines TRBV13 with TRBJ2-1; 7 bases align to TRBD2. The CDR3 spans 15 residues. V trimming: 4 bases; J trimming: 4 bases; junction bases outside the gene matches: 7. In germline, CDR1 is PRHDT, CDR2 FYEKMQ (reference sequence). The CDR3 here is CASSSGLGLYNEQFF. Here the CDR3 DNA reads TGTGCCAGCAGCTCCGGACTAGGACTATACAATGAGCAGTTCTTC.

This clonotype occurred a few times. The chain uses TRBV28 and TRBJ2-3, with D hard to call. CDR1 and CDR2 from the germline V gene are MDHEN and SYDVKM. There are 12 residues in the CDR3. Trimming pared 5 bases from V and 2 bases from J, leaving 5 bases between. This CDR3 is CASSPFTDTQYF. CDR3 in DNA: TGTGCCAGCAGTCCCTTCACAGATACGCAGTATTTT.

This clonotype came up a few times. The chain recombines TRBV20-1 with TRBJ2-1; 10 bases align to TRBD2. This CDR3 is 16 amino acids long. J lost 3 bases, V lost 5 bases, and 10 bases had no gene match. Germline CDR1 is DFQATT and CDR2 is SNEGSKA (reference sequence). The CDR3 DNA follows: TGCAGTGCTCAACTAGCGGGGTGGGCTAACTACAATGAGCAGTTCTTC. Its translation: CSAQLAGWANYNEQFF.

There are many counts of this clonotype. The chain uses TRBV10-3 and TRBJ2-7; no clear D gene. In germline, CDR1 is ENHRY, CDR2 SYGVKD. The CDR3 is 13 amino acids. Trimming stripped 7 bases from V and 3 bases from J, with 13 bases between. CDR3 DNA: TGTGCCATCAAAGGCAGTACAAGCTACGAGCAGTACTTC. Protein sequence: CAIKGSTSYEQYF.

This clonotype was observed a handful of times. The gene calls are TRBV4-1 and TRBJ2-5, with 9 positions matching TRBD1. The CDR3 consists of 16 residues. The V segment lost 4 bases and the J segment 5 bases; nucleotides outside the gene matches: 11. Germline assignment: CDR1 MGHRA and CDR2 YSYEKL. For the CDR3, the DNA is TGCGCCAGCAGCCCAGGGCCCCCTGACAGGGGGGAGACCCAGTACTTC. Its translation: CASSPGPPDRGETQYF.

The chain has TRBV7-9 and TRBJ2-2; 7 nucleotides align to TRBD1. This CDR3 has 16 amino acids. Germline V gives CDR1 SEHNR, CDR2 FQNEAQ (reference sequence). The junction had 11 bases not matched to a gene; V was cut back by 5 bases and J by 5 bases. The CDR3 DNA reads TGTGCCAGCAGCGCAACCGGGACAGTTGAGACCGGGGAGCTGTTTTTT. This encodes CASSATGTVETGELFF.

This clonotype has just a few counts. This chain links TRBV27 with TRBJ2-6, with 8 bases that match TRBD1. The J segment lost 3 bases and the V segment lost 6 bases, leaving 7 bases of the junction unmatched. This CDR3 comprises 16 residues. Germline V gene lookup returns CDR1 MNHEY and CDR2 SMNVEV (reference sequence). The CDR3 region has the DNA TGTGCCAGCAGCCCAGGGACAGGTGTTGGGGCCAACGTCCTGACTTTC. Protein: CASSPGTGVGANVLTF.

The sample holds many counts of this clonotype. The CDR3 DNA reads as TGTGCCAGCAGCTTGGGTGGCCGTTACAATGAGCAGTTCTTC. It translates to CASSLGGRYNEQFF. The chain combines TRBV5-6 with TRBJ2-1; no definite D call. Trimming cost V 0 bases and J 4 bases, with 8 bases left between them. Germline CDR1 SGHDT, CDR2 YYEEEE. The CDR3 runs 14 residues.

This clonotype appeared many times. V is TRBV6-5 and J is TRBJ1-1; D ambiguous. The germline V gene encodes CDR1 MNHEY and CDR2 SVGAGI. The CDR3 has 15 residues. V was trimmed by 0 bases and J by 0 bases, leaving 8 bases between them. CDR3 bases: TGTGCCAGCAGTTACTCGTCCGGGGTGAACACTGAAGCTTTCTTT. Its translation is CASSYSSGVNTEAFF.

This clonotype was counted a few times. The rearrangement uses TRBV7-2 and TRBJ2-7; a possible D gene is TRBD2 (6 bases). CDR1 is SGHTA, CDR2 FQGNSA, per germline. Between the trimmed V and J ends, which lost 5 bases and 3 bases, there was a span of 14 bases. This CDR3 is 14 amino acids long. The CDR3 loop is CASSQVPGLYEQYV. CDR3 sequence (DNA): TGTGCCAGCAGCCAAGTCCCGGGACTCTACGAGCAGTACGTC.

This clonotype has just a few counts. This chain links TRBV7-9 with TRBJ2-5, with D tentatively TRBD1 or TRBD2 (5 bases each). CDR3 length: 16 residues. V dropped 0 bases and J dropped 5 bases, with 16 bases sitting between them. Germline loops: CDR1 SEHNR, CDR2 FQNEAQ (reference sequence). DNA of the CDR3: TGTGCCAGCAGCTTAGCCGGGGAGCTAGAGGGGGAGACCCAGTACTTC. Translated: CASSLAGELEGETQYF.

The table lists this clonotype with many counts. The V call is TRBV2, the J call TRBJ2-1, with D possibly TRBD2 on 6 matching bases. Trimming took off 0 bases at V and 6 bases at J, with 12 bases between the two ends. Germline CDR1 is SNHLY and CDR2 is FYNNEI. The CDR3 covers 15 residues. In nucleotides, the CDR3 is TGTGCCAGCAGTGAAGCACTAGCAGGGAGCAATGAGCAGTTCTTC. Its protein is CASSEALAGSNEQFF.

This clonotype showed up just a few times. The genes are TRBV4-1 and TRBJ1-2; 7 bases align to TRBD1. V trimming: 4 bases; J trimming: 4 bases; junction bases outside the gene matches: 3. The CDR3 spans 13 residues. Germline assignment: CDR1 MGHRA and CDR2 YSYEKL. CDR3 residues: CASSPQGVYGYTF. CDR3 bases: TGCGCCAGCAGCCCCCAGGGGGTCTATGGCTACACCTTC.

The chain combines TRBV28 with TRBJ2-3; 8 nucleotides line up with TRBD1. Germline assignment: CDR1 MDHEN and CDR2 SYDVKM. The V segment lost 6 bases and the J segment 8 bases; nucleotides outside the gene matches: 10. The CDR3 is 14 residues long. The CDR3: CASSRGQGVGTQYF. The DNA for the CDR3 is TGTGCCAGCAGCCGCGGACAGGGCGTCGGTACGCAGTATTTT.

The V and J genes are TRBV29-1 and TRBJ2-3; the D is unclear. Germline V lookup: CDR1 SQVTM, CDR2 ANQGSEA. The ends were cut back, 7 bases at V and 1 base at J, with 3 bases in the middle. The CDR3 sequence is 10 residues long. The CDR3, as DNA: TGCAGCGCTTGCACAGATACGCAGTATTTT. Translated, it gives CSACTDTQYF.

This clonotype was counted many times. This rearrangement joins TRBV7-9 to TRBJ2-3; D unresolved. Germline-derived CDR1 and CDR2 are SEHNR and FQNEAQ (reference sequence). The CDR3 is 12 residues long. V was clipped by 5 bases and J by 2 bases, with 5 bases between them. The CDR3 bases are TGTGCCAGCAGCAAAGACACAGATACGCAGTATTTT. Amino acid sequence: CASSKDTDTQYF.

This clonotype was detected only a few times. The chain employs TRBV11-2 and TRBJ2-7; D remains ambiguous. V gave up 3 bases and J gave up 0 bases, with 9 bases separating them. In germline, CDR1 is SGHAT, CDR2 FQNNGV. This CDR3 region has 14 residues. CDR3 region: CASSFPVSSYEQYF. The CDR3 DNA sequence: TGTGCCAGCAGCTTCCCGGTGAGCTCCTACGAGCAGTACTTC.

The chain joins TRBV20-1 to TRBJ2-7; 7 bases are shared with TRBD2. V dropped 3 bases and J dropped 1; count of bases not matched to a gene: 3. Per the germline V gene, CDR1 is DFQATT and CDR2 is SNEGSKA (reference sequence). This CDR3 is 13 amino acids long. As DNA, the CDR3 is TGCAGTGCTAGCGGACTAGTTTCCTACGAGCAGTACGTC. It is translated as CSASGLVSYEQYV.

The CDR3 loop reads CASSKPGQGNTEAFF. Here the CDR3 DNA reads TGTGCCAGCAGTAAGCCGGGACAGGGTAACACTGAAGCTTTCTTT. The J gene is TRBJ1-1, the V gene TRBV6-6; TRBD1 aligns across 9 bases. Germline V gene sequence: CDR1 MNHNY, CDR2 SVGAGI (reference sequence). The CDR3 has 15 residues. J was trimmed by 2 bases and V by 5 bases; bases with no gene match: 6.

The table lists this clonotype with many counts. V gene TRBV6-5 combines with J gene TRBJ1-1; unclear D gene. With 0 bases removed from V and 1 base from J, the gap between germline ends came to 3 bases. CDR1 is MNHEY and CDR2 is SVGAGI in the germline V gene. CDR3 length: 13 residues. CDR3 in DNA: TGTGCCAGCAGTTACTCTCGGAACACTGAAGCTTTCTTT. It encodes CASSYSRNTEAFF.

Many counts were recorded for this clonotype. The chain recombines TRBV12-3 or TRBV12-4 with TRBJ2-3, with TRBD2 identical over 15 bases. V was clipped by 6 bases and J by 0 bases; unmatched bases: 7. This CDR3 is built from 18 residues. The CDR3 nucleotides read TGTGCCAGCAGAGCCCAGGGACTAGCGGGGGGAAGCACAGATACGCAGTATTTT. Translation: CASRAQGLAGGSTDTQYF.

CDR3 loop: CASSLVTGAGANVLTF. The CDR3 DNA reads as TGTGCCAGCAGCTTAGTCACAGGGGCCGGGGCCAACGTCCTGACTTTC. V and J are TRBV7-2 and TRBJ2-6; 7 bases fit TRBD1. J lost 4 bases, V lost 1 base, and 4 bases had no gene match. The germline gives CDR1 SGHTA, CDR2 FQGNSA. The CDR3 is 16 residues long.

This clonotype was counted a few times. The chain joins TRBV6-5 to TRBJ2-3, with 7 bases identical to TRBD2. The CDR3 length is 17 residues. Germline-derived CDR1 and CDR2 are MNHEY and SVGAGI. Trimming took 0 bases from V and 0 from J; bases not matched to a gene: 6. This chain's CDR3 is CASSYSSSGSSTDTQYF. As DNA, the CDR3 is TGTGCCAGCAGTTACTCGTCTAGCGGTTCTAGCACAGATACGCAGTATTTT.

The J gene is TRBJ2-1, the V gene TRBV11-3; 11 bases agree with TRBD1. The germline CDR1 and CDR2 sequences are SGHNT and YENEEA. CDR3 length: 17 residues. The V gene end was trimmed by 1 base and the J gene end by 2 bases; junction bases not matched to a gene: 4. The chain's CDR3 is CASSLVRGQGAYNEQFF. CDR3 in DNA: TGTGCCAGCAGCTTAGTAAGGGGACAGGGGGCCTACAATGAGCAGTTCTTC. Together with reference TRBV11-3 and TRBJ2-1, the CDR3 gives the full variable domain: EAGVVQSPRYKIIEKKQPVAFWCNPISGHNTLYWYLQNLGQGPELLIRYENEEAVDDSQLPKDRFSAERLKGVDSTLKIQPAELGDSAVYLCASSLVRGQGAYNEQFFGPGTRLTVL.

This clonotype has only one observation. The V and J genes are TRBV11-2 and TRBJ2-1; unclear D gene. Germline V CDR1 and CDR2: SGHAT, FQNNGV. Trimming removed 2 bases at V and 7 bases at J, with 9 bases between. This CDR3 region has 13 residues. The DNA for the CDR3 is TGTGCCAGCAGCTTATCCTCGTTGAATGAGCAGTTCTTC. Translating gives CASSLSSLNEQFF. Looking up the rest from reference TRBV11-2 and TRBJ2-1 gives the full variable domain: EAGVAQSPRYKIIEKRQSVAFWCNPISGHATLYWYQQILGQGPKLLIQFQNNGVVDDSQLPKDRFSAERLKGVDSTLKIQPAKLEDSAVYLCASSLSSLNEQFFGPGTRLTVL.

This clonotype was counted a few times. This chain links TRBV10-3 with TRBJ1-1; D ambiguous. Germline lookup yields CDR1 ENHRY and CDR2 SYGVKD. CDR3 length equals 13 residues. The ends were cut back, 0 bases at V and 0 bases at J, with 2 bases in the middle. CDR3 DNA: TGTGCCATCAGTGAGTCGGTGAACACTGAAGCTTTCTTT. It yields the protein CAISESVNTEAFF.

The sample holds many counts of this clonotype. This chain joins TRBV6-2 or TRBV6-3 and TRBJ2-7; TRBD1 is a possible D gene (5 bases). Germline V gives CDR1 MNHEY, CDR2 SVGEGT. Deletions cut 2 bases from V and 6 bases from J, with 8 bases between. CDR3 length equals 12 residues. The CDR3 region has the DNA TGTGCCAGCAGTTACAGGGGCATCGAGCAGTACGTC. Residues: CASSYRGIEQYV.

The J gene is TRBJ2-1, the V gene TRBV11-3, with 9 bases that match TRBD1. The CDR3 length is 16 residues. V gave up 5 bases and J gave up 6 bases; unmatched junction bases: 11. CDR1 is SGHNT and CDR2 is YENEEA in the germline V gene. CDR3 DNA: TGTGCCAGCAGCCCTACAGGGGGCCTGTGGGGCAATGAGCAGTTCTTC. The encoded protein is CASSPTGGLWGNEQFF. Variable domain in full (rest from reference TRBV11-3 and TRBJ2-1): EAGVVQSPRYKIIEKKQPVAFWCNPISGHNTLYWYLQNLGQGPELLIRYENEEAVDDSQLPKDRFSAERLKGVDSTLKIQPAELGDSAVYLCASSPTGGLWGNEQFFGPGTRLTVL.

This clonotype was detected a few times. J is TRBJ2-5 and V is TRBV6-5; 7 nucleotides agree with TRBD1. This CDR3 comprises 15 residues. Germline V CDR1 and CDR2: MNHEY, SVGAGI. V shed 5 bases and J 2 bases; nucleotides not matched to a gene: 8. This CDR3 reads CASSPGQRIQETQYF. The CDR3 DNA is TGTGCCAGCAGTCCGGGACAGCGGATTCAAGAGACCCAGTACTTC.

The V and J genes are TRBV12-3 or TRBV12-4 and TRBJ2-3; 10 bases fit TRBD1. This CDR3 contains 14 residues. With V trimmed by 6 bases and J by 6 bases, 6 bases remained unmatched. The CDR3 DNA is TGTGCCAGCAGACCGGGACAGGGGTATGATACGCAGTATTTT. Translation gives CASRPGQGYDTQYF.

Ten or more counts support this clonotype. This chain joins TRBV4-3 and TRBJ1-5, with D possibly being TRBD1 (6 bases). Germline V gene data show CDR1 as LGHNA and CDR2 as YSLEER. The CDR3 totals 15 residues. V was pared by 4 bases and J by 4 bases, with 14 bases between. CDR3 coding DNA: TGCGCCAGCAGCCCTGGAAACAGGGCAAATCAGCCCCAGCATTTT. Protein sequence: CASSPGNRANQPQHF.

This clonotype showed up just a few times. The V gene is TRBV3-1, the J gene TRBJ2-3, with 8 nucleotides matching TRBD2. This CDR3 spans 17 amino acids. Germline V lookup: CDR1 LGHDT, CDR2 YNNKEL (reference sequence). J was trimmed by 2 bases and V by 6 bases; bases with no gene match: 13. The CDR3 spells CASSPTGLGHYTDTQYF. CDR3 nucleotides: TGTGCCAGCAGTCCTACGGGACTAGGTCATTACACAGATACGCAGTATTTT.